Each of the 27 T cell receptor beta chains below was sequenced from the same sample in a study of blood T cell repertoires in COVID-19. TCRdb's table, derived via immunoSEQ multiplex PCR, lists solely in-frame clones and lacks some. The sample records under 200,000 clones, roughly nine tenths being singletons. Input material: peripheral blood. The receptors were sampled from a woman aged 55-70 years with COVID-19, enrolled during active disease.

The CDR3 DNA is TGTGCCAGCAGCTCCAGGGGTGGGAACACTGAAGCTTTCTTT. It codes for CASSSRGGNTEAFF. V is TRBV9 and J is TRBJ1-1; weak D call: TRBD1 (6 bases). Germline CDR1 and CDR2: SGDLS and YYNGEE. The CDR3 length is 14 residues. V lost 4 bases and J lost 1, with 11 bases in between.

The rearrangement uses TRBV15 and TRBJ2-1; TRBD2 aligns across 7 bases. Per germline, CDR1 LNHNV and CDR2 YYDKDF (reference sequence). The CDR3 extends over 17 amino acids. Trimming removed 1 base from V and 0 bases from J; junction bases left unmatched: 6. In DNA, the CDR3 is TGTGCCACCAGCAGAGTAAAGGGCGGGAGCTCCTACAATGAGCAGTTCTTC. As protein: CATSRVKGGSSYNEQFF.

The chain combines TRBV4-1 with TRBJ1-5; D unresolved. The CDR3 contains 16 residues. V was clipped by 0 bases and J by 1 base, with 10 bases between them. Per germline, CDR1 MGHRA and CDR2 YSYEKL. The CDR3: CASSQDPGGSNQPQHF. CDR3 coding DNA: TGCGCCAGCAGCCAAGATCCAGGAGGAAGCAATCAGCCCCAGCATTTT.

The chain couples TRBV6-5 to TRBJ2-7, with 13 bases aligning to TRBD2. The germline V gene has CDR1 MNHEY and CDR2 SVGAGI. This CDR3 is built from 15 residues. V lost 10 bases to trimming and J lost 6 bases; unmatched junction nucleotides: 12. The CDR3 is CATQGELAGGSEQYF. The DNA for the CDR3 is TGTGCCACCCAAGGGGAACTAGCGGGAGGGAGCGAGCAGTACTTC.

This chain links TRBV29-1 with TRBJ2-3; 9 bases agree with TRBD2. Germline-derived CDR1 and CDR2 are SQVTM and ANQGSEA. Losses at the gene ends were 4 bases for V and 2 bases for J; bases not matched to a gene: 7. The CDR3 spans 15 residues. CDR3 in DNA: TGCAGCGTTGTATCGGCTAGCGGGACCACAGATACGCAGTATTTT. Translating gives CSVVSASGTTDTQYF.

The chain couples TRBV30 to TRBJ2-3, with 7 bases fitting TRBD2. In germline, CDR1 is GTSNPN, CDR2 SVGIG (reference sequence). Germline trimming cut 0 bases from V and 4 bases from J; bases unmatched to any gene: 7. CDR3 length: 15 residues. The CDR3 nucleotides are TGTGCCTGGAGTGTACAAGCGGGAACTGCAGATACGCAGTATTTT. Its protein is CAWSVQAGTADTQYF.

The chain employs TRBV9 and TRBJ2-7, with a possible D match to TRBD2 (5 bases). CDR3 length: 13 residues. The germline V and J ends were trimmed by 3 bases and 6 bases, with 13 bases remaining between them. Germline V gives CDR1 SGDLS, CDR2 YYNGEE. The CDR3 DNA reads as TGTGCCAGCAGCGAGACTACTCCCGGCGAGCAGTACTTC. This translates into CASSETTPGEQYF.

This chain joins TRBV19 and TRBJ1-5; D gene uncertain. With 6 bases removed from V and 1 base from J, the gap between germline ends came to 10 bases. The germline gives CDR1 LNHDA, CDR2 SQIVND (reference sequence). This CDR3 has 14 residues. The DNA for the CDR3 is TGTGCCAGTAGGGAGGGCATCAGCAATCAGCCCCAGCATTTT. Its translation: CASREGISNQPQHF.

The gene calls are TRBV19 and TRBJ2-1, with 8 bases fitting TRBD2. This CDR3 has 15 amino acids. The V and J ends lost 0 bases and 6 bases, in that order; junction bases with no gene match: 4. The germline V gene has CDR1 LNHDA and CDR2 SQIVND (reference sequence). DNA of the CDR3: TGTGCCAGTAGTATAGATCCAGCGGGAGTCAATGAGCAGTTCTTC. This sequence encodes CASSIDPAGVNEQFF. The full variable domain, its missing parts supplied by reference TRBV19 and TRBJ2-1, is DGGITQSPKYLFRKEGQNVTLSCEQNLNHDAMYWYRQDPGQGLRLIYYSQIVNDFQKGDIAEGYSVSREKKESFPLTVTSAQKNPTAFYLCASSIDPAGVNEQFFGPGTRLTVL.

The chain links TRBV13 to TRBJ2-2; unclear D gene. The CDR3 extends over 12 amino acids. CDR1 is PRHDT and CDR2 is FYEKMQ in the germline V gene (reference sequence). Trimming shortened V by 1 base and J by 7 bases, and 4 bases separated the two germline ends. Written as DNA, the CDR3 is TGTGCCAGCAGCTTAGTCGGCGGGGAGCTGTTTTTT. It encodes CASSLVGGELFF.

The chain recombines TRBV9 with TRBJ2-1; tentatively, D is TRBD2 (5 bases). V was shortened by 0 bases and J by 6 bases, with 10 bases between the two germline ends. Per germline, CDR1 SGDLS and CDR2 YYNGEE. This CDR3 region has 14 residues. CDR3 protein: CASSVAPRVNEQFF. In nucleotides, the CDR3 is TGTGCCAGCAGCGTAGCCCCGAGGGTCAATGAGCAGTTCTTC.

The gene calls are TRBV5-1 and TRBJ2-1, with a tentative D call TRBD2 (6 bases). Germline CDR1 SGHRS, CDR2 YFSETQ. This CDR3 region has 15 residues. The V and J ends lost 0 bases and 5 bases respectively, with 12 bases between them. CDR3 DNA: TGCGCCAGCAGCTTGGCGGTTGGCGGGGACAATGAGCAGTTCTTC. Residues: CASSLAVGGDNEQFF.

V gene TRBV7-2 combines with J gene TRBJ2-1; the match to TRBD2 covers 12 bases. Germline lookup yields CDR1 SGHTA and CDR2 FQGNSA. V dropped 5 bases and J dropped 9; count of bases not matched to a gene: 11. CDR3 length: 16 residues. The DNA for the CDR3 is TGTGCCAGCAGCCCCCCGGGACTAGCGGGCTGGAGTGAGCAGTTCTTC. Protein: CASSPPGLAGWSEQFF.

V and J are TRBV27 and TRBJ1-2; D possibly corresponds to TRBD1 (6 bases). There are 14 residues in the CDR3. The germline CDR1 and CDR2 sequences are MNHEY and SMNVEV (reference sequence). Between the trimmed V and J ends, which lost 4 bases and 6 bases, there was a span of 15 bases. DNA of the CDR3: TGTGCCAGCAGTTCCCCCGGACAGATTCATGGCTACACCTTC. Its translation is CASSSPGQIHGYTF.

The chain is built from TRBV24-1 and TRBJ2-3; 14 bases are a match to TRBD2. The junction had 2 bases not matched to a gene; V was cut back by 3 bases and J by 4 bases. The germline V gene has CDR1 KGHDR and CDR2 SFDVKD. The CDR3 extends over 16 amino acids. CDR3 amino acids: CATSDRLAGGPDTQYF. In nucleotides, the CDR3 is TGTGCCACCAGTGATCGACTAGCGGGAGGGCCAGATACGCAGTATTTT.

The chain combines TRBV5-3 with TRBJ2-5, with 10 bases fitting TRBD2. TRBV5-3 is reported as an ORF; its role is uncertain. Trimming at V came to 4 bases and at J to 5 bases, leaving 5 bases not matched to a gene. The CDR3 runs 14 residues. This CDR3 reads CARSLRLAGETQYF. In nucleotides, the CDR3 is TGTGCCAGAAGCCTAAGACTAGCGGGCGAGACCCAGTACTTC.

The chain employs TRBV30 and TRBJ1-2, with 8 bases fitting TRBD1. This CDR3 spans 14 amino acids. Germline CDR1 is GTSNPN and CDR2 is SVGIG (reference sequence). With V trimmed by 8 bases and J by 4 bases, 12 bases remained unmatched. CDR3 in amino acids: CAPPSPGTGYGYTF. The CDR3 DNA reads TGTGCCCCTCCTTCCCCCGGGACAGGCTATGGCTACACCTTC.

The V gene is TRBV2, the J gene TRBJ2-1, with 14 bases that match TRBD2. Germline V lookup: CDR1 SNHLY, CDR2 FYNNEI. The V gene end was trimmed by 6 bases and the J gene end by 8 bases; junction bases not matched to a gene: 6. CDR3 length equals 15 residues. CDR3 amino acids: CASRGTSGSKYEQFF. The CDR3 nucleotides are TGTGCCAGCAGGGGGACTAGCGGGAGTAAGTATGAGCAGTTCTTC.

This rearrangement joins TRBV11-2 to TRBJ2-5, with TRBD1 matching over 8 bases. Germline CDR1 reads SGHAT; CDR2 reads FQNNGV. This CDR3 has 14 amino acids. Trimming removed 5 bases from V and 4 bases from J; junction bases left unmatched: 6. This CDR3 is CASSVGQAGETQYF. Written as DNA, the CDR3 is TGTGCCAGCAGCGTGGGACAGGCGGGAGAGACCCAGTACTTC.

V is TRBV24-1 and J is TRBJ2-3; 8 bases agree with TRBD2. This CDR3 comprises 16 residues. Germline values: CDR1 KGHDR, CDR2 SFDVKD. With V trimmed by 3 bases and J by 6 bases, 10 bases remained unmatched. The CDR3 loop is CATSDPIAGSQDTQYF. CDR3 DNA sequence: TGTGCCACCAGTGATCCCATAGCGGGGAGCCAGGATACGCAGTATTTT.

The chain is built from TRBV18 and TRBJ2-7; D is possibly TRBD1 (6 bases). This CDR3 contains 12 residues. Trimming took off 3 bases at V and 9 bases at J, with 12 bases between the two ends. Germline V gene lookup returns CDR1 KGHSH and CDR2 LQKENI. This CDR3 reads CASSPNRERQYF. In DNA, the CDR3 is TGTGCCAGCTCACCCAACAGGGAGAGGCAGTACTTC.

The chain employs TRBV30 and TRBJ1-1; D may be TRBD1 (5 bases). Germline V gives CDR1 GTSNPN, CDR2 SVGIG (reference sequence). Trimming took 4 bases from V and 4 from J, leaving 10 bases between them. The CDR3 is 12 amino acids. Here the CDR3 reads CAWIQGSTEAFF. The CDR3 region has the DNA TGTGCCTGGATTCAGGGCAGCACTGAAGCTTTCTTT.

V is TRBV7-6 and J is TRBJ2-3; possibly TRBD1 for D (6 bases). Germline CDR1 SGHVS, CDR2 FNYEAQ. The CDR3 consists of 14 residues. The germline V and J ends were trimmed by 1 base and 5 bases, with 10 bases remaining between them. The CDR3 here is CASSLEGVGDTQYF. DNA of the CDR3: TGTGCCAGCAGCTTAGAGGGGGTGGGAGATACGCAGTATTTT.

This chain connects TRBV9 to TRBJ2-2, with TRBD1 matching 10 bases. The CDR3 runs 16 residues. Germline values: CDR1 SGDLS, CDR2 YYNGEE. Trimming cost V 2 bases and J 1 base; bases outside gene matches: 2. The CDR3 bases are TGTGCCAGCAGCGTCCGGACAGGGGGGAACACCGGGGAGCTGTTTTTT. Amino acid sequence: CASSVRTGGNTGELFF.

The V and J genes are TRBV6-2 or TRBV6-3 and TRBJ2-1; no definite D call. Germline CDR1 reads MNHEY; CDR2 reads SVGEGT. This CDR3 has 12 residues. Trimming left V 5 bases short and J 9 bases short, with 11 bases between. CDR3 sequence reads: CASSGLKSEQFF. CDR3 nucleotides: TGTGCCAGCAGTGGGCTTAAGAGTGAGCAGTTCTTC.

V is TRBV7-9 and J is TRBJ2-5, with 8 positions matching TRBD2. V was pared by 2 bases and J by 4 bases, with 9 bases of the junction left unmatched. Germline assignment: CDR1 SEHNR and CDR2 FQNEAQ (reference sequence). This CDR3 comprises 16 residues. CDR3 sequence: CASSLMGSSGSETQYF. The CDR3 DNA reads TGTGCCAGCAGCTTAATGGGGTCTAGCGGGTCAGAGACCCAGTACTTC.

The genes are TRBV7-9 and TRBJ1-2; D unresolved. This CDR3 has 13 residues. CDR1 and CDR2 (germline): SEHNR, FQNEAQ (reference sequence). V was clipped by 4 bases and J by 7 bases, with 13 bases between them. In nucleotides, the CDR3 is TGTGCCAGCAGCTCCCAGCGAGCGGTTGGCTACACCTTC. As protein: CASSSQRAVGYTF.